Listed here are 24 T cell receptor beta chains from one sample, sequenced in a study of Graves' ophthalmopathy and Graves' hyperthyroidism. The sequenced template was RNA, covering the TCR beta CDR3 region. HTBI primers primed a first-round RT-PCR, and a second-round multiplex PCR followed. TCRdb fed the multiplex PCR reads into MiXCR, producing one record per CDR3 protein. Of about 740,000 distinct CDR3 sequences in the sample, roughly 41% were seen once. Material for sequencing was peripheral blood. Receptors were obtained from an adult man with Graves' ophthalmopathy.

The chain combines TRBV12-3 or TRBV12-4 with TRBJ1-5; D not resolved. V shed 6 bases and J shed 0 bases, with 12 bases lying between them. CDR3 size: 15 residues. The CDR3 sequence is CASRKSDYSNQPQHF. CDR3 DNA: TGTGCCAGCAGAAAGTCAGATTATAGCAATCAGCCCCAGCATTTT.

The table lists this clonotype with many counts. V usage is TRBV2 and J usage is TRBJ2-5; maybe TRBD2 (6 bases). Germline values: CDR1 SNHLY, CDR2 FYNNEI. This CDR3 has 14 amino acids. Trimming removed 7 bases at V and 1 base at J, with 13 bases between. The CDR3, as DNA: TGTGCCAGCACCATGACTAGTGGCCAAGAGACCCAGTACTTC. Its protein is CASTMTSGQETQYF.

The V gene is TRBV13, the J gene TRBJ1-1, with D possibly matching TRBD1 (6 bases). The V gene's germline CDR1 is PRHDT and CDR2 FYEKMQ (reference sequence). The CDR3 length is 15 residues. V was pared by 1 base and J by 3 bases, with 12 bases between. The CDR3 DNA is TGTGCCAGCAGCTTAGTGGAGGGGGTTTACACTGAAGCTTTCTTT. The encoded protein is CASSLVEGVYTEAFF. The complete variable domain, with remaining parts taken from reference TRBV13 and TRBJ1-1, reads AAGVIQSPRHLIKEKRETATLKCYPIPRHDTVYWYQQGPGQDPQFLISFYEKMQSDKGSIPDRFSAQQFSDYHSELNMSSLELGDSALYFCASSLVEGVYTEAFFGQGTRLTVV.

The chain carries TRBV19 and TRBJ2-5, with TRBD1 identical over 10 bases. The J segment lost 1 base and the V segment lost 9 bases, leaving 11 bases of the junction unmatched. CDR3 length: 16 amino acids. Germline CDR1 LNHDA, CDR2 SQIVND (reference sequence). CDR3 sequence: CASLISGTGAQETQYF. In nucleotides, the CDR3 is TGTGCCAGCCTTATTTCAGGGACAGGGGCCCAAGAGACCCAGTACTTC.

As to this clonotype: Since a much larger clone is just one base distant, this may be a read error. V is TRBV10-3 and J is TRBJ1-2, with D perhaps matching TRBD1 (5 bases). In germline, CDR1 is ENHRY, CDR2 SYGVKD. The CDR3 has 14 residues. The CDR3, as DNA: TGTGCCAGCAGTTACTCGATCAGGGCGGATGGCTACACCTTC. Translation: CASSYSIRADGYTF.

This clonotype was detected many times. The V and J genes are TRBV29-1 and TRBJ1-2; possibly TRBD1 for D (6 bases). V lost 3 bases and J lost 3, with 11 bases in between. Germline-derived CDR1 and CDR2 are SQVTM and ANQGSEA. This CDR3 has 13 residues. This CDR3 reads CSVDARGDYGYTF. In nucleotides, the CDR3 is TGCAGCGTTGACGCCAGGGGCGACTATGGCTACACCTTC.

Ten or more counts support this clonotype. The chain joins TRBV2 to TRBJ2-5, with unresolved D. Trimming stripped 5 bases from V and 7 bases from J, with 17 bases between. The CDR3 sequence is 14 residues long. Looked up from germline, CDR1 is SNHLY and CDR2 is FYNNEI. The CDR3 DNA sequence: TGTGCCAGCAGTTTAAACTCAGCAAGTGGGACCCAGTACTTC. This sequence encodes CASSLNSASGTQYF.

This clonotype was observed many times. The V call is TRBV25-1, the J call TRBJ2-2; D is unresolved. The CDR3 consists of 13 residues. The V and J ends lost 4 bases and 5 bases respectively, with 8 bases between them. Germline V gene sequence: CDR1 MGHDK, CDR2 SYGVNS. CDR3 protein: CASSATVTGELFF. CDR3 sequence (DNA): TGTGCCAGCAGTGCAACAGTGACCGGGGAGCTGTTTTTT.

The rearrangement links TRBV24-1 to TRBJ2-5; D is unresolved. Germline assignment: CDR1 KGHDR and CDR2 SFDVKD. Trimming cost V 3 bases and J 3 bases, with 16 bases left between them. CDR3 size: 16 residues. The CDR3 reads CATSDAQGGVEETQYF. In DNA, the CDR3 is TGTGCCACCAGTGATGCCCAAGGCGGTGTGGAAGAGACCCAGTACTTC.

The chain couples TRBV5-1 to TRBJ1-2, with D maybe TRBD1 (6 bases). Germline CDR1 and CDR2: SGHRS and YFSETQ. Trimming cost V 4 bases and J 1 base, with 11 bases left between them. The CDR3 length is 14 residues. The CDR3 loop reads CASSLQDSNYGYTF. DNA of the CDR3: TGCGCCAGCAGCCTACAGGACAGTAACTATGGCTACACCTTC.

This sequence joins TRBV10-3 and TRBJ1-5; D gene uncertain. With 10 bases removed from V and 4 bases from J, the gap between germline ends came to 11 bases. CDR3 length: 12 amino acids. Germline V gene lookup returns CDR1 ENHRY and CDR2 SYGVKD. This chain's CDR3 is CASTGLNQPQHF. In nucleotides, the CDR3 is TGTGCCAGCACCGGGTTGAATCAGCCCCAGCATTTT.

This clonotype was detected a few times. The chain recombines TRBV19 with TRBJ1-2, with a tentative D call TRBD1 (5 bases). The CDR3 runs to 15 residues. The V and J ends lost 5 bases and 4 bases respectively, with 17 bases between them. In germline, CDR1 is LNHDA, CDR2 SQIVND (reference sequence). The CDR3 is CASSWGVTSAYGYTF. The CDR3 coding sequence is TGTGCCAGTAGTTGGGGGGTTACGTCGGCCTATGGCTACACCTTC.

This clonotype was seen many times. The chain combines TRBV20-1 with TRBJ2-7, with D perhaps TRBD2 (5 bases). Trimming removed 3 bases at V and 6 bases at J, with 18 bases between. CDR1 is DFQATT, CDR2 SNEGSKA, per germline (reference sequence). The CDR3 covers 14 residues. The CDR3 DNA is TGCAGTGCTAGCACTAGTTCGCGACCCTCCGAGCAGTACTTC. This codes for CSASTSSRPSEQYF.

This clonotype was counted at least ten times. This CDR3 reads CASSPWDRVSSGANVLTF. CDR3 DNA: TGTGCCAGCAGCCCGTGGGACAGGGTATCCTCTGGGGCCAACGTCCTGACTTTC. The rearrangement joins TRBV7-3 to TRBJ2-6; 9 positions match TRBD1. Germline V CDR1 and CDR2: SGHTA, FQGTGA. The CDR3 covers 18 residues. The J segment lost 0 bases and the V segment lost 5 bases, leaving 8 bases of the junction unmatched.

Concerning this clonotype itself: One base away lies a much larger clone, so this may be a sequencing read error. V gene TRBV29-1 combines with J gene TRBJ1-5; possibly TRBD1 for D (5 bases). The germline gives CDR1 SQVTM, CDR2 ANQGSEA. Deletions cut 4 bases from V and 8 bases from J, with 12 bases between. The CDR3 covers 12 residues. DNA for the CDR3: TGCAGCGTTGTTGAGGGGAATAAGCCCCAGCATTTT. Translation: CSVVEGNKPQHF.

This clonotype was counted at least ten times. J is TRBJ2-6 and V is TRBV7-9, with D maybe TRBD2 (6 bases). V dropped 5 bases and J dropped 1 base, with 6 bases sitting between them. From germline, CDR1 is SEHNR and CDR2 FQNEAQ (reference sequence). The CDR3 is made up of 14 amino acids. The CDR3 spells CASSRGSGANVLTF. The DNA for the CDR3 is TGTGCCAGCAGCCGGGGGTCTGGGGCCAACGTCCTGACTTTC.

This chain uses TRBV7-9 with TRBJ2-6; D is ambiguous. The germline V and J ends were trimmed by 5 bases and 0 bases, with 11 bases remaining between them. Germline CDR1 SEHNR, CDR2 FQNEAQ (reference sequence). This CDR3 comprises 16 residues. In DNA, the CDR3 is TGTGCCAGCAGCCCGCAAAAAGCCTCTGGGGCCAACGTCCTGACTTTC. Amino acid sequence: CASSPQKASGANVLTF.

The chain is built from TRBV6-1 and TRBJ1-2; D is possibly TRBD1 (6 bases). CDR1 and CDR2 (germline): MNHNS, SASEGT. The CDR3 sequence is 13 residues long. Trimming removed 3 bases from V and 8 bases from J, with 13 bases in between. CDR3 amino acids: CASSEGTQRGYTF. The CDR3 coding sequence is TGTGCCAGCAGTGAGGGGACACAGCGCGGCTACACCTTC.

The chain has TRBV2 and TRBJ1-3, with 9 bases matching TRBD1. The CDR3 has 16 residues. Germline V CDR1 and CDR2: SNHLY, FYNNEI. Losses at the gene ends were 7 bases for V and 3 bases for J; bases not matched to a gene: 10. CDR3 sequence: CASTEQGAHYGNTIYF. For the CDR3, the DNA is TGTGCCAGCACCGAACAGGGGGCACATTATGGAAACACCATATATTTT.

Note on this clonotype: This sequence may be a read error, since a much larger clone differs from it by one base. J is TRBJ1-5 and V is TRBV10-3, with D possibly being TRBD1 (6 bases). CDR1 is ENHRY, CDR2 SYGVKD, per germline. CDR3 length equals 14 residues. The CDR3 protein is CASTPKTGGQPRHF. The CDR3 DNA reads TGTGCCAGCACCCCCAAGACAGGAGGGCAGCCCCGGCATTTT.

This chain joins TRBV5-6 and TRBJ2-7, with 7 bases aligning to TRBD2. Germline V CDR1 and CDR2: SGHDT, YYEEEE. This CDR3 region has 15 residues. V dropped 0 bases and J dropped 4; count of bases not matched to a gene: 7. The DNA for the CDR3 is TGTGCCAGCAGCTTGGTCGGTAGCGGGTTATACGAGCAGTACTTC. This sequence encodes CASSLVGSGLYEQYF.

This clonotype has at least ten counts. CDR3: CASSPLVGGNEKLFF. The CDR3 DNA follows: TGTGCCAGCAGCCCGCTGGTAGGGGGTAATGAAAAACTGTTTTTT. This chain connects TRBV7-9 to TRBJ1-4, with D possibly being TRBD1 (6 bases). Trimming took 5 bases from V and 4 from J, leaving 14 bases between them. Germline-derived CDR1 and CDR2 are SEHNR and FQNEAQ (reference sequence). The CDR3 consists of 15 residues. Together with reference TRBV7-9 and TRBJ1-4, the CDR3 gives the full variable domain: DTGVSQNPRHKITKRGQNVTFRCDPISEHNRLYWYRQTLGQGPEFLTYFQNEAQLEKSRLLSDRFSAERPKGSFSTLEIQRTEQGDSAMYLCASSPLVGGNEKLFFGSGTQLSVL.

The V gene is TRBV20-1, the J gene TRBJ2-3; 12 bases line up with TRBD2. This CDR3 contains 15 residues. In germline, CDR1 is DFQATT, CDR2 SNEGSKA (reference sequence). J lost 3 bases, V lost 3 bases, and 4 bases had no gene match. The CDR3: CSASRLAGETDTQYF. In DNA form, the CDR3 reads TGCAGTGCTAGTAGACTAGCGGGAGAGACAGATACGCAGTATTTT.

Of note for this clonotype: Its ends do not fully match the called genes, so a read error is possible. The V call is TRBV7-8, the J call TRBJ2-7; 9 nucleotides agree with TRBD2. CDR3 length: 16 amino acids. CDR1 and CDR2 (germline): SGHVS, FQNEAQ. CDR3 loop: CASSGGSGRTRDEQYF. The CDR3 DNA sequence: TGCGCCAGCAGCGGGGGTAGCGGGAGAACCCGGGACGAGCAGTACTTC.